Listed below are T cell receptor beta chains from one sample, sequenced in a study of siplizumab effects on memory and regulatory T cells. Some clones are missing from TCRdb's copy, which holds only in-frame ones; the method was immunoSEQ multiplex PCR. Of approximately 97,000 clones in the sample, approximately 90% were seen once. Sequenced: CD4+ T cells sorted from blood. These receptors were taken from a human donor in good health. The CDR3 runs from the conserved cysteine through the conserved F or W. The D gene is left open where the match is weak. Not every row has a clone size; where given, it reads once, few, many or a size class.

clone_size j_call d_call v_call cdr3_aa cdr3_nt
. TRBJ2-3 TRBD2 TRBV10-3 CAIQRDDTDTQYF TGTGCCATCCAGCGGGATGACACAGATACGCAGTATTTT
. TRBJ2-3 TRBD1 TRBV27 CASSLQGDRSDTQYF TGTGCCAGCAGCTTACAGGGGGATAGATCAGATACGCAGTATTTT
few TRBJ1-5 . TRBV20-1 CSAQSGYQHF TGCAGTGCTCAATCCGGTTACCAGCATTTT
. TRBJ1-1 TRBD1 TRBV7-3 CASSQRDRVAEAFF TGTGCCAGCAGCCAAAGGGACAGGGTGGCTGAAGCTTTCTTT
. TRBJ1-1 . TRBV5-1 CASSSGWGTSPEAFF TGCGCCAGCAGCTCAGGTTGGGGGACTTCACCTGAAGCTTTCTTT
. TRBJ2-5 TRBD1 TRBV7-8 CASSPRQGQETQYF TGTGCCAGCAGCCCAAGACAGGGCCAAGAGACCCAGTACTTC
once TRBJ1-3 . TRBV5-1 CASSLSQERSSGNTIYF TGCGCCAGCAGCTTGTCGCAGGAACGGTCCTCTGGAAACACCATATATTTT
. TRBJ1-1 . TRBV2 CASREIYQMSAEAFF TGTGCCAGCAGGGAGATATATCAGATGAGCGCTGAAGCTTTCTTT
. TRBJ2-3 . TRBV6-1 CASKTGADTDTQYF TGTGCCAGCAAAACCGGGGCTGACACAGATACGCAGTATTTT
. TRBJ2-3 . TRBV2 CASSPGRGTDTQYF TGTGCCAGCAGTCCTGGACGGGGCACAGATACGCAGTATTTT
. TRBJ2-7 . TRBV5-1 CASAKPGSYEQYF TGCGCCAGCGCCAAACCGGGTTCCTACGAGCAGTACTTC
. TRBJ1-2 . TRBV20-1 CSARWVSRYTF TGCAGTGCTAGGTGGGTTTCCCGCTACACCTTC
. TRBJ2-7 . TRBV12-5 CASGLVPGTPNYEQYF TGTGCTAGTGGTTTGGTTCCCGGGACGCCTAACTACGAGCAGTACTTC
. TRBJ2-3 TRBD1 TRBV28 CASREGATDTQYF TGTGCCAGCAGAGAGGGGGCCACAGATACGCAGTATTTT
once TRBJ1-2 TRBD1 TRBV29-1 CSVRDRVVSNYGYTF TGCAGCGTTCGTGACAGGGTGGTATCGAACTATGGCTACACCTTC
. TRBJ2-5 . TRBV6-5 CASSSPSRRQETQYF TGTGCCAGCAGTTCCCCCTCGCGGAGGCAAGAGACCCAGTACTTC
. TRBJ1-5 . TRBV2 CAIQGGSNQPQHF TGTGCCATACAGGGAGGGAGCAATCAGCCCCAGCATTTT
. TRBJ2-1 TRBD2 TRBV19 CASSTGLAGPFF TGTGCCAGTAGTACGGGACTAGCGGGTCCGTTCTTC
. TRBJ2-5 . TRBV5-1 CASRPAGPEETQYF TGCGCCAGCAGGCCCGCGGGACCCGAAGAGACCCAGTACTTC
. TRBJ2-7 TRBD2 TRBV11-2 CASETSGYPPYEQYF TGTGCCAGCGAGACTAGCGGGTATCCTCCCTACGAGCAGTACTTC
. TRBJ1-3 . TRBV7-8 CASSLKDRNSGNTIYF TGTGCCAGCAGCCTAAAAGACAGGAACTCTGGAAACACCATATATTTT
. TRBJ2-1 . TRBV20-1 CVWAYNNEQFF TGCGTGTGGGCCTACAACAATGAGCAGTTCTTC
. TRBJ2-1 . TRBV25-1 CASRGAGWDEQFF TGTGCCAGCAGGGGGGCGGGTTGGGATGAGCAGTTCTTC
few TRBJ2-5 . TRBV9 CASSINTGSETQYF TGTGCCAGCAGCATAAACACAGGGTCAGAGACCCAGTACTTC
. TRBJ2-3 . TRBV18 CASSPISTGYTDTQYF TGTGCCAGCTCACCCATTTCGACAGGATACACAGATACGCAGTATTTT
. TRBJ2-7 . TRBV6-5 CASSYWARDYEQYF TGTGCCAGCAGTTATTGGGCCAGGGACTACGAGCAGTACTTC
few TRBJ2-5 TRBD2 TRBV4-2 CASRAGGQVETQYF TGTGCCAGTAGGGCGGGAGGGCAGGTGGAGACCCAGTACTTC
. TRBJ2-1 TRBD2 TRBV5-1 CASSLRGLAANYNEQFF TGCGCCAGCAGCTTGAGGGGACTAGCGGCGAACTACAATGAGCAGTTCTTC